This T cell receptor (beta chain) was obtained from a study of monozygotic twins with inflammatory bowel disease (dated by TCRdb to between 2017 and 2020). In the study overall: A total of roughly 28 monozygotic twin pairs were included in the full study, comprising nine German pairs (four IBD-concordant, five IBD-discordant) and 19 IBD-discordant Danish pairs. The search for disease-associated traits relied mainly on comparing IBD patients with their genetically identical healthy co-twins within discordant pairs. Each individual had, on average, about 151 000 unique TCRalpha sequences and 181 000 unique TCRbeta sequences available for analysis. Results the study describes overall, beyond this receptor: The results gave no support for a single strong signal or clonotype linked to IBD. IBD patients had lower TCRbeta repertoire diversity, measured by the inverse Simpson index, than their healthy co-twins. Compared with healthy twins, IBD patients had fewer clonotypes in common with other individuals, a difference most pronounced in patients showing signs of disease activity. Because patients were on differing immunosuppressive treatments, the repertoires may have picked up extra background noise and inter-individual variability. Concordant and discordant twins showed no difference in repertoire similarity, possibly because of limited statistical power. The analysis was unable to tell apart different T cell subtypes.

From each donor, an approximately 2.3 ml peripheral blood sample was collected into PAXgene tubes and kept at -80 degrees C. Total RNA was isolated from whole blood with the PAXgene blood miRNA kit on an automated QIAcube, without T cell sorting. Peripheral blood from monozygotic twin pairs who were concordant or discordant for inflammatory bowel disease underwent deep TCRalpha and TCRbeta repertoire profiling using unique molecular barcoding. Smoking habits were recorded for all twin pairs, with individuals classified as current, former or never smokers. Library preparation was by 5' RACE. The input for every TCR library was roughly 3,200 ng of total RNA. For each sample, cDNA was synthesized in eight separate reactions using SMARTScribe reverse transcriptase. During cDNA synthesis, template switching was used to introduce unique molecular identifiers that contained a 6-nucleotide sample barcode. Two nested PCRs of roughly 16 and 10 cycles amplified the TCRalpha and TCRbeta cDNA, and bead purification followed each PCR. Before amplification, the cDNA was treated with uracil DNA-glycosylase and purified using the QIAquick PCR purification kit. In the second PCR, Illumina TruSeq-compatible adapters and sample-specific barcodes were added. Library quality and concentration were assessed using TapeStation and Qubit, and roughly 5.5 ng of each library was pooled. Sequencing of pooled libraries was carried out on an Illumina HiSeq2500 single-index Rapid Run using 2 x 100 bp reads and custom sequencing primers. As for the authors' bioinformatics: MiGEC version 1.2.6 was used for UMI-based consensus assembly to correct PCR and sequencing errors. MiXCR version 2.1.1 was used to carry out V(D)J alignment, clonotype assembly and CDR3 extraction. Gene usage, clonotype sharing and MAIT/NKT TCR abundance were normalised by analysing the top 1000, 10 000 and 20 000 clonotypes per sample. After downsampling to 27 000 UMIs, diversity was calculated as the inverse Simpson index using the vegan R package. Paired Mann-Whitney U tests were applied to discordant twin pairs, with Benjamini-Hochberg correction for multiple testing. TCRdb reanalyzed the reads, keeping one entry per CDR3 protein sequence and omitting DNA. TCRdb, not the authors, supplied the V and J calls. The sample table on file contains about 200,000 distinct CDR3 sequences. The ten largest clonotypes hold 6% to 9% of the sample.

Comment on this clonotype: The target of this receptor is not known.

This TCR derives from a human donor with ulcerative colitis or Crohn's disease, or a healthy co-twin of an affected twin (not recorded which). The material sequenced was blood.

The CDR3 reads CASKVAVLTPYEQYF. The chain couples TRBV27 to TRBJ2-7; TCRdb designates TRBD1, a call that cannot be tested without DNA. CDR1 is given as MNHEY and CDR2 as SMNVEV, both from the germline V gene (reference sequence). Reading from cysteine to phenylalanine, the CDR3 counts 15 amino acids. No DNA is recorded.